This TCR beta chain was sequenced in a study of beta chain features in type 1 diabetes. Study context: The study examined about 100 million sorted cells across all samples.

As for this clone: Its specificity is not known.

The sequenced template was cDNA made from the entire isolated RNA. Using immunoSEQ multiplex PCR, the repertoire was profiled, and TCRdb retains in-frame clones only, with some absent. The data hold 200,000 to 300,000 clones, with about 63% observed a single time. Study findings and constraints: VDJ junctions from type 1 diabetes patients carried fewer insertions and larger deletions. Among patients, naive, central memory and Treg TCRB repertoires appeared more similar than among healthy donors.

The CDR3 runs 13 residues. Germline V gives CDR1 LGHNA, CDR2 YSLEER. The germline V and J ends were trimmed by 0 bases and 7 bases, with 7 bases remaining between them. The V call is TRBV4-3, the J call TRBJ1-5, with D uncertain. Sample: naive CD4+ T cells from blood. The source is a man in his thirties or forties in good health. CDR3 loop: CASSQDMRQPQHF. CDR3 DNA sequence: TGCGCCAGCAGCCAAGATATGAGACAGCCCCAGCATTTT.